These T cell receptor beta chains were read from a single sample in a study of T cell responses to AZD1222 COVID-19 vaccine. Generated by immunoSEQ multiplex PCR, the TCRdb table keeps only in-frame clones and is missing some. The sample holds tens of thousands of clones, around 90% seen once. Specimen: peripheral blood, collected on day 0 of MenACWY control vaccination. The receptors here all came from an adult in good health. CDR3s include the opening cysteine and the closing phenylalanine or tryptophan. Each record gives: J gene, D gene, V gene, clone size, CDR3 DNA, CDR3 protein. D genes are given only for firm matches. Clone size is shown for a subset of rows, as once, few, many or a class of expanded clone.

TRBJ1-2	NA	TRBV15	NA	TGTGCCACCAGCAGAGATGGACAGCTAGGCAACTATGGCTACACCTTC	CATSRDGQLGNYGYTF
TRBJ1-2	NA	TRBV10-3	NA	TGTGCCATCAGTTTCCACGCCACGGGGGGGGACCATGGCTACACCTTC	CAISFHATGGDHGYTF
TRBJ1-2	TRBD1	TRBV19	few	TGTGCCAGTAGTACGACAGGGAATAAATATGGCCACACCTTC	CASSTTGNKYGHTF
TRBJ2-7	NA	TRBV7-2	NA	TGTGCCAGCGTCGGGGCCAGCTCCTACGAGCAGTACTTC	CASVGASSYEQYF
TRBJ1-6	NA	TRBV3-1/TRBV3-2	NA	TGTGCCAGCAGCCAAGTTGGCAGAAATTCACCCCTCCACTTT	CASSQVGRNSPLHF
TRBJ1-5	TRBD1	TRBV6-5	once	TGTGCCAGCAGACCAACACAGGGGTACAATCAGCCCCAGCATTTT	CASRPTQGYNQPQHF
TRBJ1-1	TRBD1	TRBV19	NA	TGTGCCAGTAGAGGGGACAGCTCTAACACTGAAGCTTTCTTT	CASRGDSSNTEAFF
TRBJ1-5	NA	TRBV5-1	NA	TGCGCCAGCAGCTTGGTCGCAGGGGAAGGTCAGCCCCAGCATTTT	CASSLVAGEGQPQHF
TRBJ2-5	TRBD2	TRBV5-6	once	TGTGCCAGCAGCTCAAAGACTAGCGCGGAGACCCAGTACTTC	CASSSKTSAETQYF
TRBJ2-5	NA	TRBV5-1	NA	TGCGCCAGCAGCTTGGCGGGGATCAACGGGGAGACCCAGTACTTC	CASSLAGINGETQYF
TRBJ1-2	NA	TRBV12-3/TRBV12-4	few	TGTGCCAGCAGCTTGGATCGTAGGGGCTACACCTTC	CASSLDRRGYTF
TRBJ1-6	NA	TRBV5-5	NA	TGTGCCAGCAGCTTGGAGGATGATTCACCCCTCCACTTT	CASSLEDDSPLHF
TRBJ2-6	NA	TRBV27	NA	TGTGCCAGCAGTTTAATACACTCTGGGGCCAACGTCCTGACTTTC	CASSLIHSGANVLTF
TRBJ1-1	TRBD1	TRBV6-5	NA	TGTGCCAGCACTAGGGACAGGAACACTGAAGCTTTCTTT	CASTRDRNTEAFF
TRBJ1-1	NA	TRBV5-5	NA	TGTGCCAGCAGCTTGGCCCTCCTCATAAACACTGAAGCTTTCTTT	CASSLALLINTEAFF
TRBJ2-2	TRBD2	TRBV12-5	NA	TGTGCTAGTGGAGATAGCGGGGGTGGCACCGGGGAGCTGTTTTTT	CASGDSGGGTGELFF
TRBJ1-2	NA	TRBV2	NA	TGTGCCAGCAGTGTCCTCTCTGGAGGCTATGGCTACACCTTC	CASSVLSGGYGYTF
TRBJ2-1	TRBD1	TRBV5-1	NA	TGCGCCAGCAGCTCCTCCGGGACAGGGGGGAATGAGCAGTTCTTC	CASSSSGTGGNEQFF
TRBJ1-4	NA	TRBV21-1	NA	TGTGCCAGCAGCAAAGAGGGGGGGCTGGGAACTAATGAAAAACTGTTTTTT	CASSKEGGLGTNEKLFF
TRBJ2-7	NA	TRBV5-4	NA	TGTGCCAGCAGTTCAGGGCCGGAGCAGTACTTC	CASSSGPEQYF
TRBJ2-7	NA	TRBV18	NA	TGTGCCAGCTCACCACCGACCCGGTCCTACGAGCAGTACTTC	CASSPPTRSYEQYF
TRBJ1-3	NA	TRBV19	NA	TGTGCCAGTAGCACCGCCAGGACTGGAAACACCATATATTTT	CASSTARTGNTIYF
TRBJ2-3	TRBD1	TRBV5-1	NA	TGCGCCAGCAGCAAGGACAGGGCGTCAGATACGCAGTATTTT	CASSKDRASDTQYF
TRBJ2-7	NA	TRBV11-2	NA	TGTGCCAGCAAGCCGGGCGGAAGCTCCTACGAGCAGTACTTC	CASKPGGSSYEQYF
TRBJ2-2	NA	TRBV6-6	once	TGTGCCAGCAGCCCAGGACAGAGCACCGGGGAGCTGTTTTTT	CASSPGQSTGELFF
TRBJ2-2	NA	TRBV6-5	NA	TGTGCCAGCAGGAGGGACCACAACACCGGGGAGCTGTTTTTT	CASRRDHNTGELFF
TRBJ1-2	NA	TRBV28	NA	TGTGCCAGCACAGCCGGGACAACCTATGGCTACACCTTC	CASTAGTTYGYTF
TRBJ2-7	TRBD1	TRBV29-1	NA	TGCAGCGTTGGGGGACAGGGCTCCTACGAGCAGTACTTC	CSVGGQGSYEQYF
TRBJ1-1	TRBD1	TRBV5-6	NA	TGTGCCAGCAGCTTGGGGACAGGGGGCAGAACCGAAGCTTTCTTT	CASSLGTGGRTEAFF
TRBJ2-3	TRBD1	TRBV19	NA	TGTGCCAGTAGTATCGGGACAGGGGAAGGCACAGATACGCAGTATTTT	CASSIGTGEGTDTQYF
TRBJ2-1	NA	TRBV3-1/TRBV3-2	few	TGTGCCAGCAGCCAAGAGGGCCGCCTCTCCTACAATGAGCAGTTCTTC	CASSQEGRLSYNEQFF
TRBJ2-7	TRBD2	TRBV27	NA	TGTGCCAGCAGTTCCTCAACTAGCGGCTACGAGCAGTACTTC	CASSSSTSGYEQYF
TRBJ2-2	NA	TRBV11-2	few	TGTGCCAGCAGCTTAAGACTGCAGGGAAACACCGGGGAGCTGTTTTTT	CASSLRLQGNTGELFF
TRBJ1-5	NA	TRBV19	NA	TGTGCCAGTAGTATAGACCCAGGGAGGGGCCTGTATAGCAATCAGCCCCAGCATTTT	CASSIDPGRGLYSNQPQHF
TRBJ2-3	NA	TRBV6-5	NA	TGTGCCAGCAGTTCCACGACCCATGCGGATACGCAGTATTTT	CASSSTTHADTQYF
TRBJ2-5	TRBD2	TRBV5-1	once	TGCGCCAGCAGGGCGGTAGGGCTAGCGGGATGGGACCAAGAGACCCAGTACTTC	CASRAVGLAGWDQETQYF
TRBJ1-1	TRBD1	TRBV11-2	NA	TGTGCCAGCAGCTTTCTCGGACAGGGGATAAAGGCTGAAGCTTTCTTT	CASSFLGQGIKAEAFF
TRBJ2-6	TRBD1	TRBV4-3	NA	TGCGCCAGCAGCCCTACTGGGGACAGCTCCTCTGGGGCCAACGTCCTGACTTTC	CASSPTGDSSSGANVLTF
TRBJ2-1	TRBD1	TRBV6-5	NA	TGTGCCTCTCGGGACAGGGTTAATGAGCAGTTCTTC	CASRDRVNEQFF
TRBJ1-6	TRBD1	TRBV27	NA	TGTGCCAGCAGTTCCCCCGGGACAGGGAGATCACCCCTCCACTTT	CASSSPGTGRSPLHF
TRBJ1-6	NA	TRBV28	NA	TGTGCCAGCAGTGGGGGGCGGGGTAATTCACCCCTCCACTTT	CASSGGRGNSPLHF
TRBJ2-5	NA	TRBV7-9	NA	TGTGCCAGCAGCCCTATAGCCCAGCAACGTAAAAAAGAGACCCAGTACTTC	CASSPIAQQRKKETQYF